This entry is about one T cell receptor (beta chain). This sample was taken from a study of blood T cell repertoires in COVID-19. There are 18 residues in the CDR3. CDR1 and CDR2 (germline): MDHEN, SYDVKM. V trimming: 3 bases; J trimming: 0 bases; junction bases outside the gene matches: 8. Produced via immunoSEQ multiplex PCR; TCRdb's table is partial and in-frame only. Of approximately 330,000 clones in the sample, 87% were seen once. The V gene is TRBV28, the J gene TRBJ2-3; 11 nucleotides agree with TRBD2. The origin of this receptor is a man aged 30 to 45 with COVID-19, enrolled during active disease. The specimen sequenced was peripheral blood. The CDR3 region is CASSLLRLAGLSTDTQYF. The CDR3 region has the DNA TGTGCCAGCAGTTTGCTGAGACTAGCGGGGCTCAGCACAGATACGCAGTATTTT. The full variable domain, with the rest looked up from reference TRBV28 and TRBJ2-3, is DVKVTQSSRYLVKRTGEKVFLECVQDMDHENMFWYRQDPGLGLRLIYFSYDVKMKEKGDIPEGYSVSREKKERFSLILESASTNQTSMYLCASSLLRLAGLSTDTQYFGPGTRLTVL.